This record looks at one TCR beta chain sequence and its context. The antigen is undetermined. PCR amplification relied on 60 Vbeta primers (plus 13 Jbeta primers). The table came from immunoSEQ multiplex PCR; TCRdb's copy has only in-frame clones and leaves some out. The data show around 140,000 clones, around 82% seen once. Donors had nominal health at sampling but likely had unrecorded immune exposures. Trimming shortened V by 5 bases and J by 7 bases, and 14 bases separated the two germline ends. Germline V gene lookup returns CDR1 SGHAT and CDR2 FQDESV (reference sequence). CDR3 size: 13 residues. This record belongs to a study of cytomegalovirus exposure and HLA in healthy donors. Study results and limitations: Specific recognition of CMV antigens was confirmed in vitro for three chains (all CMV-associated). Later genetic work tied a missense DCLRE1C variant to beta-chain V and J trimming. Prediction of most subjects' HLA-A and HLA-B alleles by TCR beta sequences was reportedly accurate.

The receptor's source is a female donor in good health and CMV-seronegative. The V call is TRBV11-1, the J call TRBJ1-1; D ambiguous. Sequenced sample: PBMCs. The CDR3 DNA reads as TGTGCCAGCAGCAACCGGGTGGGGAGTGAAGCTTTCTTT. It encodes CASSNRVGSEAFF.